These T cell receptor beta chains were read from a single sample in a study of T cell responses to AZD1222 COVID-19 vaccine. The method was immunoSEQ multiplex PCR; TCRdb's version includes in-frame clones alone and lacks a portion of them. The sample table sets out more than 110,000 clones. The material sequenced was peripheral blood. These receptors all stem from an adult in good health. The CDR3 runs from the conserved cysteine through the conserved F or W. D genes are given only for firm matches.

cdr3_nt cdr3_aa j_call v_call d_call
TGTGCCACCTCGGGGGAGGGGAGCACTAATGAAAAACTGTTTTTT CATSGEGSTNEKLFF TRBJ1-4 TRBV19 NA
TGTGCCAGCAGAGGTTACAGCAATCAGCCCCAGCATTTT CASRGYSNQPQHF TRBJ1-5 TRBV11-1 NA
TGTGCCAGCAGTCTTATGGGGCCGAACACTGAAGCTTTCTTT CASSLMGPNTEAFF TRBJ1-1 TRBV7-2 NA
TGTGCCACCAGCACCCGGACAGGGTTCACTGAAGCTTTCTTT CATSTRTGFTEAFF TRBJ1-1 TRBV15 TRBD1
TGTGCCAGCAGCACCCCGCCGACAGGCTCGGGAGGGCTGTTTTTT CASSTPPTGSGGLFF TRBJ2-2 TRBV28 NA
TGTGCCAGCTCACCTTCAGGGGGAACGGGCAATCAGCCCCAGCATTTT CASSPSGGTGNQPQHF TRBJ1-5 TRBV18 TRBD1
TGTGCCAGCAGCTTAGATCTGGGGCAAAGGAGTAGTGAAAAACTGTTTTTT CASSLDLGQRSSEKLFF TRBJ1-4 TRBV11-3 NA
TGTGCCAGCTCACGCCTCCGGGACAGGGTTGGGGCCAACGTCCTGACTTTC CASSRLRDRVGANVLTF TRBJ2-6 TRBV18 TRBD1
TGTGCCAGCAGCACCGGGAGTGGCGACCTGGCGGATACGCAGTATTTT CASSTGSGDLADTQYF TRBJ2-3 TRBV7-6 NA
TGTGCCAGCAGTAATCCGGGACAGGTGATCTATGGCTACACCTTC CASSNPGQVIYGYTF TRBJ1-2 TRBV6-5 TRBD1
TGCAGTGCTAGTGGGGACAGTCTTGAAAAACTGTTTTTT CSASGDSLEKLFF TRBJ1-4 TRBV20-1 TRBD1
TGTGCCAGCAGTTCGGGACAGTCCCAAAACATTCAGTACTTC CASSSGQSQNIQYF TRBJ2-4 TRBV6-6 TRBD1
TGTGCCAGCAGCGGGAGGTGGATAGCGAACACCGGGGAGCTGTTTTTT CASSGRWIANTGELFF TRBJ2-2 TRBV2 TRBD2
TGTGCCAGCAGCCCCCCTGTCGGCGAGCAGTACTTC CASSPPVGEQYF TRBJ2-7 TRBV5-6 NA
TGTGCCATCAGTGGACAACAGGGGGCCCCCTTAGAGCAGTACTTC CAISGQQGAPLEQYF TRBJ2-7 TRBV10-3 TRBD1
TGTGCCAGCAGGGGAACCAATCAGCCCCAGCATTTT CASRGTNQPQHF TRBJ1-5 TRBV28 NA
TGCAGCGTTGAAGATCGCCGGGACAGGGTTATCGATGAGCAGTTCTTC CSVEDRRDRVIDEQFF TRBJ2-1 TRBV29-1 TRBD1
TGTGCCAGCAGTTACGACAGGACCTATGGCTACACCTTC CASSYDRTYGYTF TRBJ1-2 TRBV6-5 NA
TGTGCCACCAGCAGTACAGGGGACTCACCCCTCCACTTT CATSSTGDSPLHF TRBJ1-6 TRBV15 TRBD1
TGTGCCAGCACCGTCCGACACCTGAACACTGAAGCTTTCTTT CASTVRHLNTEAFF TRBJ1-1 TRBV2 NA
TGTGCCAGCAGTTTTTGGCAGGGGACAATGAACACTGAAGCTTTCTTT CASSFWQGTMNTEAFF TRBJ1-1 TRBV27 NA
TGTGCCTGGAGCCTAGCGGGGGCCCTCTACAATGAGCAGTTCTTC CAWSLAGALYNEQFF TRBJ2-1 TRBV30 TRBD2
TGTGCCAGCAGCTTAGAACGGGCAACGGACCGTTTCTCACCCCTCCACTTT CASSLERATDRFSPLHF TRBJ1-6 TRBV11-2 NA
TGTGCCACCAGCAGAGACGTACAGGGGGGAGCTGAAGCTTTCTTT CATSRDVQGGAEAFF TRBJ1-1 TRBV15 TRBD1
TGTGCCAGCAGCCTTCACACCGGGGAGCTGTTTTTT CASSLHTGELFF TRBJ2-2 TRBV3-1/TRBV3-2 NA
TGTGCCGGCAGTTTTCATTCGACAGATGAGCAGTTCTTC CAGSFHSTDEQFF TRBJ2-1 TRBV12-3/TRBV12-4 NA
TGTGCCAGCAGCCCCCGCTCCAATGAGCAGTTCTTC CASSPRSNEQFF TRBJ2-1 TRBV7-8 NA
TGTGCCAGCAGCTCCGGGACAGGATACAATGAGCAGTTCTTC CASSSGTGYNEQFF TRBJ2-1 TRBV11-2 TRBD1
TGCGCCAGCAGGGGGCTAGCGGGGGGGGAGCAGTTCTTC CASRGLAGGEQFF TRBJ2-1 TRBV10-2 TRBD2
TGCGCCAGCAGCTTGGCCTCGGGGTTGGTCTATGGCTACACCTTC CASSLASGLVYGYTF TRBJ1-2 TRBV5-1 NA
TGTGCCATCAGTGACACCACCTACGAGCAGTACTTC CAISDTTYEQYF TRBJ2-7 TRBV10-3 NA
TGTGCCAGCAGCTCGTTTCGAGCTGGCGGGTACGAGCAGTACTTC CASSSFRAGGYEQYF TRBJ2-7 TRBV7-9 NA
TGTGCCAGCAGCCGGGGTAACACTGAAGCTTTCTTT CASSRGNTEAFF TRBJ1-1 TRBV14 NA
TGTGCCAGCAGCCCCCGGACAGGATATGGCTACACCTTC CASSPRTGYGYTF TRBJ1-2 TRBV5-8 TRBD1
TGCAGCGTTGAGGAGAGTATGAACACTGAAGCTTTCTTT CSVEESMNTEAFF TRBJ1-1 TRBV29-1 NA
TGTGCCAGCAGTGAAAACGCGGGACCGGCTGAAGCTTTCTTT CASSENAGPAEAFF TRBJ1-1 TRBV6-1 NA
TGTGCCAGCAGTTACCGCGTAGACAGCGTATATGGCTACACCTTC CASSYRVDSVYGYTF TRBJ1-2 TRBV6-5 NA
TGCGCCAGCAGCCAAGAAGGTGCAACTAATGAAAAACTGTTTTTT CASSQEGATNEKLFF TRBJ1-4 TRBV4-1 NA
TGCGCCAGCAGCCAAGATTTGGAGACCCAGTACTTC CASSQDLETQYF TRBJ2-5 TRBV4-1 NA
TGTGCCAGCAGCCGGAAGACTAGCGGGGACACAGATACGCAGTATTTT CASSRKTSGDTDTQYF TRBJ2-3 TRBV5-4 TRBD2
TGTGCCAGCTCTCTGGGACAGGGGACTGAAAAACTGTTTTTT CASSLGQGTEKLFF TRBJ1-4 TRBV18 TRBD1
TGCAGCGCCGCAACAGGGGGCAATACTGAAGCTTTCTTT CSAATGGNTEAFF TRBJ1-1 TRBV29-1 TRBD1
TGTGCCAGCAGCGCTGCGTCCTACAATGAGCAGTTCTTC CASSAASYNEQFF TRBJ2-1 TRBV5-5 NA
TGTGCCATCAGTGAGCCACAGGGGGCACACACTGAAGCTTTCTTT CAISEPQGAHTEAFF TRBJ1-1 TRBV10-3 TRBD1
TGTGCCAGCAGCGGTCCACAGGGTGGCTATGGCTACACCTTC CASSGPQGGYGYTF TRBJ1-2 TRBV7-9 NA
TGTGCCACCAGCAGATCAACAGGTGCGGGCTATGGCTACACCTTC CATSRSTGAGYGYTF TRBJ1-2 TRBV15 NA
TGTGCCAGCTCACCCTTGGCTAGCGGGGGCCCCACCGGGGAGCTGTTTTTT CASSPLASGGPTGELFF TRBJ2-2 TRBV18 TRBD2
TGCGCCAGCAGTACTGGCCCAGAAACAACAGGGAATGAGCAGTTCTTC CASSTGPETTGNEQFF TRBJ2-1 TRBV5-1 NA
TGTGCCAGCAGTTACCCCTCCCAGTCGGGTTACGAGCAGTACTTC CASSYPSQSGYEQYF TRBJ2-7 TRBV6-5 NA